These 28 T cell receptor beta chains were sequenced from one sample in a study of cytomegalovirus exposure and HLA in healthy donors. The PCR ran on 60 Vbeta and 13 Jbeta primers. The repertoire was sequenced with immunoSEQ multiplex PCR; TCRdb's copy has only in-frame clones and lacks some. The sample has roughly 100,000 clones, 79% seen once. The material sequenced was PBMCs. These receptors originate from a man aged 45-65 years in good health and CMV-seropositive.

V usage is TRBV28 and J usage is TRBJ2-6; D may be TRBD1 (6 bases). The CDR3 covers 15 residues. The V and J ends lost 9 bases and 0 bases respectively, with 12 bases between them. The germline CDR1 and CDR2 sequences are MDHEN and SYDVKM. CDR3 residues: CASGDTRSGANVLTF. The CDR3 DNA follows: TGTGCCAGTGGGGACACCCGCTCTGGGGCCAACGTCCTGACTTTC.

The chain recombines TRBV6-1 with TRBJ2-2, with 9 bases identical to TRBD1. Germline CDR1 and CDR2: MNHNS and SASEGT. J lost 6 bases, V lost 6 bases, and 5 bases had no gene match. There are 14 residues in the CDR3. CDR3 region: CASRITGGPGELFF. CDR3 in DNA: TGTGCCAGCAGAATTACAGGGGGCCCCGGGGAGCTGTTTTTT.

V gene TRBV21-1 combines with J gene TRBJ2-6; TRBD1, the table's D call, was not compared with the DNA. TRBV21-1 is termed a pseudogene. The CDR3 totals 14 residues. CDR3 protein: CASRKGLGANVLTF. The DNA of the CDR3 is TGTGCCAGCAGGAAGGGGTTAGGGGCCAACGTCCTGACTTTC.

This chain connects TRBV5-4 to TRBJ2-5; 8 nucleotides align to TRBD2. V lost 6 bases to trimming and J lost 4 bases; unmatched junction nucleotides: 8. The V gene's germline CDR1 is SGHNT and CDR2 YYREEE (reference sequence). The CDR3 extends over 14 amino acids. The CDR3 sequence is CASTLSGSVETQYF. The CDR3 coding sequence is TGTGCCAGCACCCTCAGCGGGAGTGTAGAGACCCAGTACTTC.

J is TRBJ2-1 and V is TRBV30, with 8 positions matching TRBD2. Germline CDR1 GTSNPN, CDR2 SVGIG (reference sequence). V was clipped by 4 bases and J by 5 bases; unmatched bases: 7. This CDR3 region has 14 residues. Here the CDR3 DNA reads TGTGCCTGGACCACTAGCGGCATAGACAATGAGCAGTTCTTC. It is translated as CAWTTSGIDNEQFF.

The V gene is TRBV27, the J gene TRBJ2-7, with 9 nucleotides matching TRBD1. Germline V lookup: CDR1 MNHEY, CDR2 SMNVEV (reference sequence). This CDR3 region has 12 residues. V shed 8 bases and J 2 bases; nucleotides not matched to a gene: 1. The CDR3 DNA is TGTGCCAGCGGGGACAGGGCCTACGAGCAGTACTTC. Protein: CASGDRAYEQYF.

This clone was found a few times. The rearrangement uses TRBV6-6 and TRBJ2-3, with a weak D call TRBD2 (6 bases). V was shortened by 4 bases and J by 4 bases, with 15 bases between the two germline ends. The CDR3 extends over 15 amino acids. Germline loops: CDR1 MNHNY, CDR2 SVGAGI (reference sequence). As DNA, the CDR3 is TGTGCCAGCAGTTTCACCGGGGGACCTTCAGATACGCAGTATTTT. Its translation: CASSFTGGPSDTQYF.

A remark on this clone: The DNA is left out, because the CDR3 cannot be placed on it with certainty; the CDR3 is given as TCRdb lists it. The chain carries TRBV27 and TRBJ2-7; the table's TRBD1 call for D was not verified on the DNA. CDR1 and CDR2 (germline): MNHEY, SMNVEV (reference sequence). The CDR3 is 14 residues long, counting both termini. The CDR3 loop is CASSSSGQTYEQYF.

The CDR3 region is CASSYFPGQINEKLFF. The CDR3 DNA follows: TGTGCCAGCAGTTATTTCCCGGGACAGATTAATGAAAAACTGTTTTTT. The chain carries TRBV6-6 and TRBJ1-4; TRBD1 matches 7 bases. CDR3 length: 16 amino acids. The germline CDR1 and CDR2 sequences are MNHNY and SVGAGI (reference sequence). J was trimmed by 4 bases and V by 3 bases; bases with no gene match: 8.

The V and J genes are TRBV5-6 and TRBJ2-3; D unclear. This CDR3 comprises 16 residues. Germline lookup yields CDR1 SGHDT and CDR2 YYEEEE. Deletions cut 1 base from V and 2 bases from J, with 14 bases between. CDR3 DNA sequence: TGTGCCAGCAGCTTGAGGCTAGAAGGCTTCACAGATACGCAGTATTTT. This gives the protein CASSLRLEGFTDTQYF.

This clone was picked up one time. The chain employs TRBV19 and TRBJ1-2; no definite D call. The V end lost 1 base, the J end lost 7 bases, and 16 bases lay between the germline ends. Germline CDR1 and CDR2: LNHDA and SQIVND (reference sequence). The CDR3 is 15 residues long. In DNA, the CDR3 is TGTGCCAGTAGTATAGCGGCAGGAACGCGCTCTGGCTACACCTTC. Translated, it gives CASSIAAGTRSGYTF. The whole variable domain, remainder taken from reference TRBV19 and TRBJ1-2, is DGGITQSPKYLFRKEGQNVTLSCEQNLNHDAMYWYRQDPGQGLRLIYYSQIVNDFQKGDIAEGYSVSREKKESFPLTVTSAQKNPTAFYLCASSIAAGTRSGYTFGSGTRLTVV.

The chain carries TRBV28 and TRBJ1-2; D gene unclear. The germline V and J ends were trimmed by 6 bases and 7 bases, with 15 bases remaining between them. Germline V gives CDR1 MDHEN, CDR2 SYDVKM. The CDR3 is 13 amino acids. The CDR3 DNA follows: TGTGCCAGCAGAAAACTCCTAGGTTCTGGCTACACCTTC. Protein sequence: CASRKLLGSGYTF.

The V gene is TRBV30, the J gene TRBJ2-1; possible D gene TRBD2, 5 bases. Germline V CDR1 and CDR2: GTSNPN, SVGIG (reference sequence). V lost 2 bases, J lost 2 bases, and 19 bases lay in between. The CDR3 runs to 17 residues. The CDR3 sequence is CAWSPPLLAVPYNEQFF. CDR3 nucleotides: TGTGCCTGGAGTCCCCCGCTGCTAGCAGTACCCTACAATGAGCAGTTCTTC.

This rearrangement joins TRBV19 to TRBJ1-2; TRBD1 matches 9 bases. CDR1 and CDR2 (germline): LNHDA, SQIVND (reference sequence). J lost 2 bases, V lost 9 bases, and 4 bases had no gene match. This CDR3 is built from 13 residues. CDR3: CASRDRANYGYTF. DNA for the CDR3: TGTGCCAGCCGGGACAGGGCCAACTATGGCTACACCTTC.

The V gene is TRBV7-8, the J gene TRBJ2-2, with 8 bases fitting TRBD2. Germline values: CDR1 SGHVS, CDR2 FQNEAQ. The trim removed 2 bases at V and 2 bases at J, leaving 4 bases unmatched. This CDR3 region has 16 residues. The DNA for the CDR3 is TGTGCCAGCAGCTTAAGAACTAGCGGAAACACCGGGGAGCTGTTTTTT. Amino acids: CASSLRTSGNTGELFF.

This chain connects TRBV25-1 to TRBJ1-4; possible D gene TRBD1, 6 bases. Germline CDR1 MGHDK, CDR2 SYGVNS. Trimming stripped 4 bases from V and 7 bases from J, with 13 bases between. CDR3 length: 14 amino acids. The CDR3 loop is CASSAGTGLEKLFF. The CDR3 DNA reads as TGTGCCAGCAGTGCCGGAACAGGGCTTGAAAAACTGTTTTTT. The variable domain in full, with the rest retrieved from reference TRBV25-1 and TRBJ1-4, is EADIYQTPRYLVIGTGKKITLECSQTMGHDKMYWYQQDPGMELHLIHYSYGVNSTEKGDLSSESTVSRIRTEHFPLTLESARPSHTSQYLCASSAGTGLEKLFFGSGTQLSVL.

CDR3 protein: CAWSVVGADTQYF. In nucleotides, the CDR3 is TGTGCCTGGAGCGTAGTTGGTGCAGATACGCAGTATTTT. The chain links TRBV30 to TRBJ2-3; no definite D call. The CDR3 totals 13 residues. Germline CDR1 and CDR2: GTSNPN and SVGIG (reference sequence). Deletions cut 3 bases from V and 4 bases from J, with 11 bases between.

The CDR3 spells CASSLEGRIYGYTF. As DNA, the CDR3 is TGTGCCAGCAGCTTAGAGGGCAGGATCTATGGCTACACCTTC. The chain couples TRBV11-2 to TRBJ1-2; D uncertain. Trimming stripped 0 bases from V and 4 bases from J, with 9 bases between. The CDR3 extends over 14 amino acids. Germline lookup yields CDR1 SGHAT and CDR2 FQNNGV.

The chain has TRBV18 and TRBJ2-1; 14 bases align to TRBD2. The CDR3 is 21 residues long. From germline, CDR1 is KGHSH and CDR2 LQKENI. The junction had 12 bases not matched to a gene; V was cut back by 0 bases and J by 2 bases. CDR3 region: CASSPPIVGTSGRIAYNEQFF. CDR3 nucleotide sequence: TGTGCCAGCTCACCACCGATAGTGGGGACTAGCGGGAGAATCGCCTACAATGAGCAGTTCTTC.

This chain connects TRBV7-2 to TRBJ2-2; 13 positions agree with TRBD2. After removal of 5 bases from V and 5 bases from J, the junction contained 8 bases not matched to a gene. The CDR3 is 17 residues long. Germline V gene data show CDR1 as SGHTA and CDR2 as FQGNSA. CDR3 nucleotides: TGTGCCAGCAGCCTCCCGGGACTAGCGGGAAGGACCGGGGAGCTGTTTTTT. The encoded protein is CASSLPGLAGRTGELFF. Together with reference TRBV7-2 and TRBJ2-2, the CDR3 gives the full variable domain: GAGVSQSPSNKVTEKGKDVELRCDPISGHTALYWYRQSLGQGLEFLIYFQGNSAPDKSGLPSDRFSAERTGGSVSTLTIQRTQQEDSAVYLCASSLPGLAGRTGELFFGEGSRLTVL.

J is TRBJ2-1 and V is TRBV4-2; D may be TRBD1 (6 bases). Trimming shortened V by 1 base and J by 6 bases, and 19 bases separated the two germline ends. Germline V gives CDR1 LGHNA, CDR2 YNFKEQ. The CDR3 runs 17 residues. CDR3 residues: CASSQVLGALQINEQFF. CDR3 coding DNA: TGTGCCAGCAGCCAAGTTTTGGGGGCCCTCCAGATCAATGAGCAGTTCTTC.

Note on this clone: At one of its ends the junction is not consistent with the germline gene, which may arise from a read error. The J gene is TRBJ1-5, the V gene TRBV30; TRBD1 matches 9 bases. This CDR3 comprises 14 residues. From germline, CDR1 is GTSNPN and CDR2 SVGIG (reference sequence). The CDR3 nucleotides read TGTGTCTGGAGCGATACAGGGGGCCTTCAGCCCCAGCATTTT. Amino acid sequence: CVWSDTGGLQPQHF.

The chain links TRBV7-3 to TRBJ2-1; 12 nucleotides match TRBD2. The germline V gene encodes CDR1 SGHTA and CDR2 FQGTGA. The CDR3 runs to 15 residues. V was pared by 5 bases and J by 7 bases, with 6 bases of the junction left unmatched. As DNA, the CDR3 is TGTGCCAGCAGCCCGACTAGCGGGAGTGTAAATGAGCAGTTCTTC. It encodes CASSPTSGSVNEQFF.

The chain couples TRBV5-1 to TRBJ2-3; 10 nucleotides agree with TRBD2. Looked up from germline, CDR1 is SGHRS and CDR2 is YFSETQ. CDR3 length: 18 residues. Unmatched junction bases numbered 10, after V lost 0 bases and J lost 3 bases. The CDR3 region has the DNA TGCGCCAGCAGCTTGGTGGCTAGCGGGAGATTGGCGACAGATACGCAGTATTTT. This codes for CASSLVASGRLATDTQYF.

The rearrangement joins TRBV30 to TRBJ2-1; D call uncertain. The CDR3 is 11 residues long. Trimming shortened V by 1 base and J by 10 bases, and 8 bases separated the two germline ends. CDR1 and CDR2 (germline): GTSNPN, SVGIG (reference sequence). DNA of the CDR3: TGTGCCTGGAGTGAGCTCCGAGAGCAGTTCTTC. It specifies CAWSELREQFF.

This clone has just a few counts. The J gene is TRBJ2-2, the V gene TRBV5-4, with 7 positions matching TRBD2. Looked up from germline, CDR1 is SGHNT and CDR2 is YYREEE (reference sequence). With V trimmed by 5 bases and J by 4 bases, 5 bases remained unmatched. This CDR3 is built from 14 residues. The CDR3 nucleotides read TGTGCCAGCAGACGACTAGCAGCCACCGGGGAGCTGTTTTTT. Translation: CASRRLAATGELFF.

This clone was picked up a small number of times. The J gene is TRBJ1-1, the V gene TRBV29-1; 11 nucleotides line up with TRBD1. This CDR3 region has 15 residues. Per germline, CDR1 SQVTM and CDR2 ANQGSEA. V lost 1 base and J lost 4; bases outside the gene matches: 5. CDR3 protein: CSVEGTGGAVTEAFF. Here the CDR3 DNA reads TGCAGCGTTGAAGGGACAGGGGGCGCGGTCACTGAAGCTTTCTTT.

V and J are TRBV7-2 and TRBJ1-1; D is ambiguous. The CDR3 covers 13 residues. From germline, CDR1 is SGHTA and CDR2 FQGNSA. V dropped 3 bases and J dropped 9 bases, with 14 bases sitting between them. The CDR3: CASSFRRTEKAFF. The CDR3 nucleotides are TGTGCCAGCAGCTTCCGCCGGACTGAAAAAGCTTTCTTT.